The next 19 T cell receptor beta chains were all read from a single sample in a study of T cells after yellow fever vaccination. TCRdb re-analysed the 5' RACE reads in MiXCR, keeping a single row per CDR3 protein. The sample includes some 22,000 distinct CDR3 sequences, 5.2% of them seen just once. Specimen: PBMCs, either bulk or a sorted T-cell subset (CD4+, CD8+, memory, or dextramer-sorted; not recorded which), collected roughly 46 days after the first yellow fever vaccination. The source of these receptors is a young man who received the YFV17D yellow fever vaccine.

Relative to its sample, this clonotype is medium-sized. This chain links TRBV7-2 with TRBJ2-7; a weak D match, TRBD1 (7 bases). CDR3 size: 16 residues. Germline assignment: CDR1 SGHTA and CDR2 FQGNSA. Trimming took off 5 bases at V and 3 bases at J, with 20 bases between the two ends. The CDR3 reads CASSIYAGQWDYEQYF. CDR3 in DNA: TGTGCCAGCAGCATCTATGCGGGACAGTGGGACTACGAGCAGTACTTC.

This clonotype was picked up many times. This chain joins TRBV11-2 and TRBJ1-2; no firm D call. Per the germline V gene, CDR1 is SGHAT and CDR2 is FQNNGV. The V end lost 3 bases, the J end lost 5 bases, and 10 bases lay between the germline ends. CDR3 length: 13 residues. The CDR3 bases are TGTGCCAGCAGCTTTGGGGTCGGATATGGCTACACCTTC. The encoded protein is CASSFGVGYGYTF.

This clonotype showed up many times. This chain links TRBV7-9 with TRBJ1-5; no clear D gene. Germline values: CDR1 SEHNR, CDR2 FQNEAQ (reference sequence). The V and J ends lost 3 bases and 0 bases respectively, with 9 bases between them. The CDR3 sequence is 15 residues long. This chain's CDR3 is CASSLDDTSNQPQHF. Written as DNA, the CDR3 is TGTGCCAGCAGCTTGGATGACACTAGCAATCAGCCCCAGCATTTT.

This clonotype has at least ten counts. V and J are TRBV29-1 and TRBJ2-1, with D hard to call. The germline CDR1 and CDR2 sequences are SQVTM and ANQGSEA. V lost 2 bases and J lost 3, with 5 bases in between. CDR3 length: 12 residues. Here the CDR3 DNA reads TGCAGCGTTGAAATAGGCTACAATGAGCAGTTCTTC. Encoded protein: CSVEIGYNEQFF.

This clonotype was recorded at least ten times. The chain has TRBV28 and TRBJ1-3, with a tentative D call TRBD1 (5 bases). The V end lost 4 bases, the J end lost 4 bases, and 11 bases lay between the germline ends. The CDR3 totals 14 residues. Germline CDR1 reads MDHEN; CDR2 reads SYDVKM. In DNA form, the CDR3 reads TGTGCCAGCAGTTCGGCAGGGTCAGGAAACACCATATATTTT. The encoded protein is CASSSAGSGNTIYF.

This clonotype was detected many times. The chain is built from TRBV7-2 and TRBJ1-1; D uncertain. V was cut by 5 bases and J by 4 bases, with 11 bases left in between. Germline CDR1 and CDR2: SGHTA and FQGNSA. The CDR3 consists of 13 residues. CDR3 DNA sequence: TGTGCCAGCAGCCCGGGGTGGGCCACTGAAGCTTTCTTT. As protein: CASSPGWATEAFF.

This clonotype was seen ten or more times. The chain joins TRBV11-2 to TRBJ2-2; no clear D. Germline assignment: CDR1 SGHAT and CDR2 FQNNGV. There are 13 residues in the CDR3. The V end lost 5 bases, the J end lost 6 bases, and 10 bases lay between the germline ends. The CDR3 DNA reads as TGTGCCAGCAGCCAAATAGTTCCCGGGGAGCTGTTTTTT. Translation: CASSQIVPGELFF.

This clonotype has a count of ten or more. The V call is TRBV6-5, the J call TRBJ1-2, with D possibly TRBD1 on 6 matching bases. CDR1 and CDR2 from the germline V gene are MNHEY and SVGAGI. The ends were cut back, 2 bases at V and 12 bases at J, with 10 bases in the middle. This CDR3 comprises 11 residues. The CDR3 reads CASSYQGMHTF. The CDR3 DNA follows: TGTGCCAGCAGTTACCAGGGGATGCACACCTTC.

In this sample, this clonotype turned up many times. This chain uses TRBV6-5 with TRBJ1-6, with 7 bases identical to TRBD1. Germline V gene data show CDR1 as MNHEY and CDR2 as SVGAGI. Losses at the gene ends were 7 bases for V and 7 bases for J; bases not matched to a gene: 10. This CDR3 is built from 15 residues. The CDR3 coding sequence is TGTGCCAGCAATTGGGGACAGACTCTAAATTCACCCCTCCACTTT. Translating gives CASNWGQTLNSPLHF.

The table lists this clonotype with many counts. The rearrangement joins TRBV20-1 to TRBJ2-1, with TRBD2 matching over 14 bases. The V and J ends lost 8 bases and 6 bases, in that order; junction bases with no gene match: 3. The germline gives CDR1 DFQATT, CDR2 SNEGSKA (reference sequence). The CDR3 is 13 residues long. The CDR3 spells CSKTSGGANEQFF. CDR3 in DNA: TGCAGTAAGACTAGCGGGGGGGCCAATGAGCAGTTCTTC.

This clonotype appeared many times. The chain joins TRBV10-3 to TRBJ1-2, with unresolved D. The V gene's germline CDR1 is ENHRY and CDR2 SYGVKD. The ends were cut back, 4 bases at V and 4 bases at J, with 13 bases in the middle. The CDR3 is 14 residues long. CDR3 loop: CAISVGYQPYGYTF. The CDR3, as DNA: TGTGCCATCAGTGTCGGGTACCAACCCTATGGCTACACCTTC.

This clonotype is termed medium-sized. The rearrangement joins TRBV5-4 to TRBJ2-1, with D hard to call. Per the germline V gene, CDR1 is SGHNT and CDR2 is YYREEE (reference sequence). This CDR3 contains 15 residues. Trimming took 0 bases from V and 5 from J, leaving 12 bases between them. Here the CDR3 DNA reads TGTGCCAGCAGCTTGGTGGGCCACGTTAACAATGAGCAGTTCTTC. It specifies CASSLVGHVNNEQFF.

This clonotype has at least ten counts. V gene TRBV10-2 combines with J gene TRBJ2-7; D is ambiguous. Deletions cut 4 bases from V and 4 bases from J, with 2 bases between. The CDR3 is 10 amino acids. Germline CDR1 is WSHSY and CDR2 is SAAADI. In DNA, the CDR3 is TGCGCCAGCAGTGGGTACGAGCAGTACTTC. It is translated as CASSGYEQYF.

This clonotype was picked up many times. The CDR3 DNA sequence: TGTGCCAGCAGTCCATTTACGACAGACAACACTGAAGCTTTCTTT. Encoded protein: CASSPFTTDNTEAFF. The chain couples TRBV5-6 to TRBJ1-1, with D possibly TRBD1 on 5 matching bases. The germline gives CDR1 SGHDT, CDR2 YYEEEE. Deletions cut 5 bases from V and 2 bases from J, with 16 bases between. The CDR3 has 15 residues.

At least ten counts were recorded for this clonotype. This chain uses TRBV4-1 with TRBJ1-2; D unclear. The CDR3 spans 13 residues. Trimming cost V 0 bases and J 11 bases, with 13 bases left between them. Per the germline V gene, CDR1 is MGHRA and CDR2 is YSYEKL. The CDR3 spells CASSQDLSGGYTF. Here the CDR3 DNA reads TGCGCCAGCAGCCAAGATTTGTCCGGTGGATACACCTTC.

For this clonotype: A much larger clone lies one base from this, so it may be a read error. The chain couples TRBV20-1 to TRBJ2-5; D tentatively fits TRBD1 or TRBD2 (5 bases each). V lost 6 bases, J lost 5 bases, and 10 bases lay in between. The germline CDR1 and CDR2 sequences are DFQATT and SNEGSKA (reference sequence). The CDR3 contains 11 residues. In DNA form, the CDR3 reads TGCAGTGCGGGGGTGAGTGAGACCCAGTACTTC. Translated, it gives CSAGVSETQYF.

In its sample, this clonotype is medium-sized. The J gene is TRBJ2-3, the V gene TRBV5-1; unclear D gene. Germline values: CDR1 SGHRS, CDR2 YFSETQ. Trimming pared 4 bases from V and 1 base from J, leaving 7 bases between. The CDR3 contains 13 residues. The CDR3 DNA is TGCGCCAGCAGCCCCGACCGCACAGATACGCAGTATTTT. It codes for CASSPDRTDTQYF.

This clonotype was seen at least ten times. The rearrangement links TRBV20-1 to TRBJ2-3, with 8 bases identical to TRBD1. The CDR3 consists of 15 residues. V shed 2 bases, J shed 4 bases, and the junction held 8 bases outside the gene matches. Germline values: CDR1 DFQATT, CDR2 SNEGSKA (reference sequence). CDR3 amino acids: CSARIATGAPDTQYF. CDR3 in DNA: TGCAGTGCTAGAATAGCGACAGGGGCCCCAGATACGCAGTATTTT.

To note about this clonotype: A much larger clone lies a single base off, so this may be a read error. This chain connects TRBV7-2 to TRBJ1-5; TRBD1 aligns across 8 bases. The CDR3 loop spans 15 amino acids. Looked up from germline, CDR1 is SGHTA and CDR2 is FQGNSA. DNA for the CDR3: TGTGCCAGCAGCCTTGGACAGGGTGACAATCATCCCCAGCATTTT. As protein: CASSLGQGDNHPQHF.